These T cell receptor beta chains were read from a single sample in a study of blood T cell repertoires in COVID-19. Generated by immunoSEQ multiplex PCR, the TCRdb table keeps only in-frame clones and is missing some. The table shows fewer than 500,000 clones, with over 75% occurring only once. The sequenced sample consisted of PBMCs or T cells enriched from blood (not recorded which). These receptors came from a young woman with acute COVID-19. CDR3s include the opening cysteine and the closing phenylalanine or tryptophan. The order of the fields is J gene, CDR3 length, V gene, D gene, clone size, CDR3 protein, CDR3 DNA. The D gene is left open where the match is weak. Size tells how often a clone was seen (once, few, many) or the class of an expanded clone, and some rows leave it out.

J: TRBJ1-6
length: 13
V: TRBV6-2/TRBV6-3
D: -
size: -
CDR3: CASSYGANSPLHF
DNA: TGTGCCAGCAGTTATGGGGCTAATTCACCCCTCCACTTT

J: TRBJ2-7
length: 12
V: TRBV6-4
D: -
size: -
CDR3: CARPGHSYEQYF
DNA: TGTGCCAGACCGGGACACTCCTACGAGCAGTACTTC

J: TRBJ2-6
length: 20
V: TRBV19
D: -
size: -
CDR3: CASSIPYRDRPYSGANVLTF
DNA: TGTGCCAGTAGTATTCCCTACCGGGATCGGCCCTACTCTGGGGCCAACGTCCTGACTTTC

J: TRBJ2-3
length: 15
V: TRBV2
D: -
size: -
CDR3: CASSDAGLITDTQYF
DNA: TGTGCCAGCAGTGATGCGGGCCTGATCACAGATACGCAGTATTTT

J: TRBJ2-2
length: 16
V: TRBV7-3
D: TRBD2
size: -
CDR3: CASSLISGGSTGELFF
DNA: TGTGCCAGCAGCTTAATTAGCGGGGGATCCACCGGGGAGCTGTTTTTT

J: TRBJ1-4
length: 17
V: TRBV10-3
D: -
size: -
CDR3: CAISDGEPNWANEKLFF
DNA: TGTGCCATCAGTGATGGAGAGCCGAATTGGGCTAATGAAAAACTGTTTTTT

J: TRBJ1-5
length: 15
V: TRBV19
D: -
size: once
CDR3: CASRTRTADNQPQHF
DNA: TGTGCCAGTAGGACCAGGACAGCCGACAATCAGCCCCAGCATTTT

J: TRBJ2-1
length: 13
V: TRBV24-1
D: -
size: -
CDR3: CATTGQPYNEQFF
DNA: TGTGCCACCACTGGACAGCCTTACAATGAGCAGTTCTTC

J: TRBJ2-7
length: 18
V: TRBV7-2
D: TRBD2
size: -
CDR3: CASSSPLRTSGGFYEQYF
DNA: TGTGCCAGCAGCTCACCCCTTCGGACTAGCGGGGGTTTCTACGAGCAGTACTTC

J: TRBJ2-3
length: 16
V: TRBV5-6
D: TRBD1
size: -
CDR3: CASSRYRDRATDTQYF
DNA: TGTGCCAGCAGCCGATACCGGGACAGGGCCACAGATACGCAGTATTTT

J: TRBJ2-4
length: 15
V: TRBV5-8
D: -
size: -
CDR3: CASSFSFRDKNIQYF
DNA: TGTGCCAGCAGCTTCTCGTTTCGGGACAAAAACATTCAGTACTTC

J: TRBJ2-1
length: 14
V: TRBV7-3
D: TRBD2
size: -
CDR3: CASSPGLAYNEQFF
DNA: TGTGCCAGCAGTCCGGGACTAGCCTACAATGAGCAGTTCTTC

J: TRBJ1-4
length: 14
V: TRBV5-5
D: -
size: -
CDR3: CASSPDSLREKLFF
DNA: TGTGCCAGCAGCCCTGACAGCTTGAGGGAAAAACTGTTTTTT

J: TRBJ1-1
length: 11
V: TRBV6-2/TRBV6-3
D: -
size: once
CDR3: CASSSFVEAFF
DNA: TGTGCCAGCAGTTCGTTTGTTGAAGCTTTCTTT

J: TRBJ1-1
length: 16
V: TRBV19
D: -
size: -
CDR3: CASNSGGRGLNTEAFF
DNA: TGTGCCAGTAACTCCGGCGGGAGGGGCTTGAACACTGAAGCTTTCTTT

J: TRBJ2-7
length: 12
V: TRBV10-3
D: TRBD1
size: few
CDR3: CAIRDRGYEQYF
DNA: TGTGCCATCAGGGACAGGGGCTACGAGCAGTACTTC

J: TRBJ2-7
length: 14
V: TRBV9
D: -
size: -
CDR3: CASSEGGQTYEQYF
DNA: TGTGCCAGCAGCGAGGGGGGGCAGACCTACGAGCAGTACTTC

J: TRBJ2-1
length: 16
V: TRBV4-2
D: TRBD2
size: -
CDR3: CASSQGLAGVNNEQFF
DNA: TGTGCCAGCAGCCAGGGACTAGCGGGGGTTAACAATGAGCAGTTCTTC

J: TRBJ2-1
length: 13
V: TRBV12-3/TRBV12-4
D: -
size: once
CDR3: CASTQDRYNEQFF
DNA: TGTGCCAGCACGCAGGACAGATACAATGAGCAGTTCTTC

J: TRBJ2-7
length: 16
V: TRBV5-5
D: -
size: once
CDR3: CASSPPPGVGSYEQYF
DNA: TGTGCCAGCAGCCCACCCCCCGGGGTGGGTTCCTACGAGCAGTACTTC

J: TRBJ1-6
length: 13
V: TRBV12-3/TRBV12-4
D: TRBD1
size: -
CDR3: CASSPGQESPLHF
DNA: TGTGCCAGCAGTCCCGGACAGGAGTCACCCCTCCACTTT

J: TRBJ2-2
length: 17
V: TRBV5-1
D: TRBD1
size: few
CDR3: CASSFRDRVTNTGELFF
DNA: TGCGCCAGCAGCTTTAGGGACAGGGTAACGAACACCGGGGAGCTGTTTTTT

J: TRBJ2-7
length: 15
V: TRBV4-2
D: -
size: -
CDR3: CASSQGGGTDYEQYF
DNA: TGTGCCAGCAGCCAAGGAGGCGGAACTGACTACGAGCAGTACTTC

J: TRBJ2-7
length: 12
V: TRBV7-9
D: -
size: -
CDR3: CASSRPTGEQYF
DNA: TGTGCCAGCAGTCGACCGACCGGGGAGCAGTACTTC

J: TRBJ2-7
length: 16
V: TRBV4-1
D: -
size: -
CDR3: CASSPLASGGPFGQYF
DNA: TGCGCCAGCAGCCCCCTGGCATCGGGGGGCCCCTTCGGGCAGTACTTC

J: TRBJ1-1
length: 13
V: TRBV20-1
D: -
size: -
CDR3: CSASSTLNTEAFF
DNA: TGCAGTGCTAGTAGCACGCTTAACACTGAAGCTTTCTTT

J: TRBJ1-2
length: 14
V: TRBV4-1
D: TRBD1
size: -
CDR3: CASSQVEGADGYTF
DNA: TGCGCCAGCAGCCAAGTAGAGGGGGCCGACGGCTACACCTTC

J: TRBJ1-6
length: 14
V: TRBV5-6
D: -
size: -
CDR3: CASSSTVGDSPLHF
DNA: TGTGCCAGCAGCTCTACAGTGGGAGATTCACCCCTCCACTTT

J: TRBJ2-1
length: 15
V: TRBV11-2
D: TRBD2
size: -
CDR3: CASSSRTSGINEQFF
DNA: TGTGCCAGCAGCTCGCGGACTAGCGGGATCAATGAGCAGTTCTTC

J: TRBJ1-2
length: 14
V: TRBV12-5
D: TRBD1
size: -
CDR3: CASGLETGYYGYTF
DNA: TGTGCTAGTGGTTTGGAGACAGGGTACTATGGCTACACCTTC

J: TRBJ1-4
length: 14
V: TRBV9
D: TRBD1
size: -
CDR3: CASSGDRPNEKLFF
DNA: TGTGCCAGCAGCGGGGACAGACCGAATGAAAAACTGTTTTTT

J: TRBJ1-3
length: 13
V: TRBV27
D: -
size: -
CDR3: CASSLRGGNTIYF
DNA: TGTGCCAGCAGTTTAAGGGGAGGAAACACCATATATTTT

J: TRBJ2-7
length: 15
V: TRBV6-5
D: TRBD1
size: once
CDR3: CASSSQITQGYEQYF
DNA: TGTGCCAGCAGTTCACAAATCACACAGGGGTACGAGCAGTACTTC

J: TRBJ1-2
length: 14
V: TRBV15
D: -
size: -
CDR3: CATSRGLTAYGYTF
DNA: TGTGCCACCAGCAGAGGCCTTACAGCCTATGGCTACACCTTC

J: TRBJ2-7
length: 14
V: TRBV24-1
D: TRBD1
size: -
CDR3: CATSDPDRSYEQYF
DNA: TGTGCCACCAGTGACCCGGACAGGTCCTACGAGCAGTACTTC

J: TRBJ2-2
length: 13
V: TRBV5-1
D: -
size: -
CDR3: CASSPSDPGELFF
DNA: TGCGCCAGCAGCCCTAGCGATCCCGGGGAGCTGTTTTTT